Below, 32 T cell receptor beta chains from the same sample are listed, as sequenced in a study of shared clonotypes between healthy human individuals. The assay was immunoSEQ multiplex PCR, and TCRdb's table has in-frame clones only and misses some. The sample has approximately 1.1 million clones; 70% to 80% are singletons. Sequencing input: memory CD4+ T cells from PBMCs. This sample's subset: CD45RA-negative fraction. The receptors were gathered from a man aged 18 to 30 in good health. Some clones in this sample may be carry-over from other donors' samples.

The V gene is TRBV30, the J gene TRBJ1-2; no reliable D call. The V gene's germline CDR1 is GTSNPN and CDR2 SVGIG (reference sequence). V dropped 1 base and J dropped 4 bases, with 16 bases sitting between them. The CDR3 sequence is 15 residues long. The CDR3 protein is CAWSAFGSSGYGYTF. CDR3 sequence (DNA): TGTGCCTGGAGTGCCTTCGGATCCAGTGGCTATGGCTACACCTTC.

This clone was recorded only once. The rearrangement links TRBV5-6 to TRBJ1-2, with D perhaps matching TRBD1 (6 bases). The ends were cut back, 5 bases at V and 6 bases at J, with 14 bases in the middle. This CDR3 is built from 13 residues. CDR1 SGHDT and CDR2 YYEEEE come from the germline V gene. The CDR3 is CASRSQGRDGYTF. DNA of the CDR3: TGTGCCAGCAGATCCCAGGGGAGGGATGGCTACACCTTC.

This chain links TRBV7-2 with TRBJ1-1; D call uncertain. The germline CDR1 and CDR2 sequences are SGHTA and FQGNSA. Between the trimmed V and J ends, which lost 2 bases and 0 bases, there was a span of 7 bases. The CDR3 sequence is 14 residues long. The CDR3 sequence: CASSLLRMNTEAFF. The CDR3 DNA sequence: TGTGCCAGCAGCTTACTACGCATGAACACTGAAGCTTTCTTT.

The V gene is TRBV18, the J gene TRBJ2-7; D not resolved. Trimming stripped 2 bases from V and 5 bases from J, with 13 bases between. CDR3 length: 14 residues. CDR1 is KGHSH and CDR2 is LQKENI in the germline V gene. The CDR3 DNA is TGTGCCAGCTCACCAAGGATGGGCTCAGACGAGCAGTACTTC. It yields the protein CASSPRMGSDEQYF.

The chain couples TRBV28 to TRBJ2-3; 9 bases match TRBD1. With V trimmed by 7 bases and J by 4 bases, 9 bases remained unmatched. Germline assignment: CDR1 MDHEN and CDR2 SYDVKM. There are 15 residues in the CDR3. This chain's CDR3 is CASTTGGGGPDTQYF. The CDR3 DNA reads as TGTGCCAGCACGACAGGGGGAGGGGGCCCAGATACGCAGTATTTT.

Points on this clone: Other nucleotide sequences from this sample produce the same CDR3. The chain couples TRBV5-6 to TRBJ2-1; D gene ambiguous. Per the germline V gene, CDR1 is SGHDT and CDR2 is YYEEEE. The CDR3 runs 15 residues. V was trimmed by 5 bases and J by 0 bases, leaving 12 bases between them. The CDR3, as DNA: TGTGCCAGCAGTCTTGGGGTAGGCTCCTACAATGAGCAGTTCTTC. Its translation is CASSLGVGSYNEQFF.

The chain links TRBV28 to TRBJ1-3; D unclear. The V gene's germline CDR1 is MDHEN and CDR2 SYDVKM. CDR3 length: 16 residues. With 7 bases removed from V and 0 bases from J, the gap between germline ends came to 16 bases. This chain's CDR3 is CASKAVEQYSGNTIYF. CDR3 sequence (DNA): TGTGCCAGCAAGGCGGTTGAGCAATACTCTGGAAACACCATATATTTT. Full variable domain (outside the CDR3, taken from reference TRBV28 and TRBJ1-3): DVKVTQSSRYLVKRTGEKVFLECVQDMDHENMFWYRQDPGLGLRLIYFSYDVKMKEKGDIPEGYSVSREKKERFSLILESASTNQTSMYLCASKAVEQYSGNTIYFGEGSWLTVV.

This clone was seen a handful of times. The gene calls are TRBV5-1 and TRBJ1-3; 7 bases are shared with TRBD1. Germline V gene lookup returns CDR1 SGHRS and CDR2 YFSETQ. Losses at the gene ends were 3 bases for V and 0 bases for J; bases not matched to a gene: 6. The CDR3 sequence is 16 residues long. The CDR3 sequence is CASSSGQPFSGNTIYF. The CDR3 DNA sequence: TGCGCCAGCAGCTCGGGACAGCCCTTCTCTGGAAACACCATATATTTT.

The V and J genes are TRBV21-1 and TRBJ2-2; TRBD1 is the table's D call and was not checked against the DNA. TRBV21-1 is an annotated pseudogene. The CDR3 length is 15 residues. This chain's CDR3 is CASSRRQGSTGELFF. CDR3 nucleotide sequence: TGTGCCAGCAGCAGACGACAGGGGTCAACCGGGGAGCTGTTTTTT.

This sequence joins TRBV6-5 and TRBJ1-1; the D gene is possibly TRBD1 (5 bases). The V and J ends lost 2 bases and 5 bases respectively, with 9 bases between them. CDR1 is MNHEY, CDR2 SVGAGI, per germline. The CDR3 sequence is 13 residues long. CDR3 DNA sequence: TGTGCCAGCAGTTACAGTCAGGGAACTGAAGCTTTCTTT. This gives the protein CASSYSQGTEAFF.

J is TRBJ2-7 and V is TRBV6-1, with 7 bases matching TRBD2. The CDR3 contains 14 residues. Germline CDR1 and CDR2: MNHNS and SASEGT. V shed 4 bases and J 3 bases; nucleotides not matched to a gene: 6. DNA for the CDR3: TGTGCCAGCAGTGGACTGAAGCGGGGCTACGAGCAGTACTTC. This encodes CASSGLKRGYEQYF.

The chain carries TRBV11-2 and TRBJ2-7; TRBD1 agrees at 8 bases. With 0 bases clipped from V and 4 bases from J, the junction kept 11 bases outside the gene matches. Germline CDR1 reads SGHAT; CDR2 reads FQNNGV. The CDR3 is 17 amino acids. As DNA, the CDR3 is TGTGCCAGCAGCTTAGATAGACAGGCCAGGGGGCTTTACGAGCAGTACTTC. It codes for CASSLDRQARGLYEQYF.

The chain is built from TRBV5-1 and TRBJ2-6; D possibly uses TRBD1 or TRBD2 (5 bases each). This CDR3 region has 14 residues. V dropped 0 bases and J dropped 4 bases, with 5 bases sitting between them. Germline V gene lookup returns CDR1 SGHRS and CDR2 YFSETQ. The CDR3 loop reads CASSLGDGANVLTF. DNA of the CDR3: TGCGCCAGCAGCTTGGGGGACGGGGCCAACGTCCTGACTTTC.

The chain combines TRBV5-4 with TRBJ2-6; D gene uncertain. V shed 0 bases and J shed 3 bases, with 7 bases lying between them. Germline V lookup: CDR1 SGHNT, CDR2 YYREEE (reference sequence). The CDR3 length is 15 residues. As DNA, the CDR3 is TGTGCCAGCAGCTTGGCTCCCAGTGGGGCCAACGTCCTGACTTTC. Translating it yields CASSLAPSGANVLTF. Drawing the rest from reference TRBV5-4 and TRBJ2-6, the complete variable domain is ETGVTQSPTHLIKTRGQQVTLRCSSQSGHNTVSWYQQALGQGPQFIFQYYREEENGRGNFPPRFSGLQFPNYSSELNVNALELDDSALYLCASSLAPSGANVLTFGAGSRLTVL.

This chain uses TRBV6-5 with TRBJ2-3; a weak D match, TRBD1 (7 bases). Germline V gene sequence: CDR1 MNHEY, CDR2 SVGAGI. This CDR3 has 14 amino acids. V lost 4 bases and J lost 5, with 13 bases in between. The CDR3 nucleotides are TGTGCCAGCAGTTGGAGGGGGCTAGGAGATACGCAGTATTTT. Residues: CASSWRGLGDTQYF.

Concerning this clone: The sample holds other DNA sequences that translate to the same CDR3. The J gene is TRBJ2-6, the V gene TRBV9; possible D gene TRBD1, 6 bases. The V gene lost 4 bases and the J gene lost 4 bases, with 12 bases spanning the gap. This CDR3 is built from 15 residues. Germline loops: CDR1 SGDLS, CDR2 YYNGEE. In nucleotides, the CDR3 is TGTGCCAGCAGCCTGCAGGGGTCCGGGGCCAACGTCCTGACTTTC. Its translation: CASSLQGSGANVLTF.

This clone was recorded a few times. The rearrangement uses TRBV27 and TRBJ1-1; D possibly corresponds to TRBD1 (5 bases). Germline V gene sequence: CDR1 MNHEY, CDR2 SMNVEV (reference sequence). This CDR3 has 15 amino acids. Trimming left V 4 bases short and J 5 bases short, with 17 bases between. The CDR3 DNA sequence: TGTGCCAGCAGTTCAACCGGGGCCGGCGGGACTGAAGCTTTCTTT. As protein: CASSSTGAGGTEAFF.

The chain has TRBV5-1 and TRBJ1-1, with TRBD1 as a possible D gene (5 bases). Germline CDR1 is SGHRS and CDR2 is YFSETQ. Trimming left V 4 bases short and J 2 bases short, with 18 bases between. The CDR3 consists of 16 residues. CDR3 DNA sequence: TGCGCCAGCAGCCAGGACCCAATAAGGGGAAACACTGAAGCTTTCTTT. Its translation is CASSQDPIRGNTEAFF.

CDR3 DNA: TGCGCCAGCAGACTGCCGGTGCCGGGTGTGAGGGAGTTCTTC. Protein sequence: CASRLPVPGVREFF. V and J are TRBV5-1 and TRBJ2-1; tentatively, D is TRBD2 (5 bases). Trimming cost V 5 bases and J 14 bases, with 23 bases left between them. CDR1 is SGHRS and CDR2 is YFSETQ in the germline V gene. The CDR3 is made up of 14 amino acids.

In this sample, this clone turned up once. The chain is built from TRBV6-1 and TRBJ2-7; 14 bases are a match to TRBD2. The J segment lost 2 bases and the V segment lost 6 bases, leaving 0 bases of the junction unmatched. Germline V gene lookup returns CDR1 MNHNS and CDR2 SASEGT. This CDR3 has 14 residues. The CDR3 reads CASRGLAGAYEQYF. Here the CDR3 DNA reads TGTGCCAGCAGGGGACTAGCGGGAGCCTACGAGCAGTACTTC.

This clone occurred a few times. The chain combines TRBV4-2 with TRBJ2-7; 8 bases align to TRBD2. The CDR3 loop spans 17 amino acids. The junction had 13 bases not matched to a gene; V was cut back by 0 bases and J by 6 bases. Germline lookup yields CDR1 LGHNA and CDR2 YNFKEQ. The CDR3 DNA reads as TGTGCCAGCAGCCAAGATCGAGTTTCCAGCGGGAGAGGCGAGCAGTACTTC. Protein: CASSQDRVSSGRGEQYF.

The gene calls are TRBV5-4 and TRBJ2-5, with 7 bases fitting TRBD2. This CDR3 comprises 15 residues. Germline V lookup: CDR1 SGHNT, CDR2 YYREEE (reference sequence). J gave up 4 bases and V 0 bases, and 6 bases lay outside the gene matches. As DNA, the CDR3 is TGTGCCAGCAGCTTGGTAGTTTCGGGGGGAGAGACCCAGTACTTC. Amino acid sequence: CASSLVVSGGETQYF.

The CDR3 nucleotides are TGTGCCAGCAGTCTCATCGGGGGGAGCTACGAGCAGTACTTC. Amino acids: CASSLIGGSYEQYF. The gene calls are TRBV28 and TRBJ2-7, with TRBD2 identical over 7 bases. CDR3 length: 14 residues. With 5 bases clipped from V and 3 bases from J, the junction kept 7 bases outside the gene matches. The germline gives CDR1 MDHEN, CDR2 SYDVKM.

The chain carries TRBV28 and TRBJ1-2, with D hard to call. The germline V gene encodes CDR1 MDHEN and CDR2 SYDVKM. Trimming removed 3 bases at V and 3 bases at J, with 11 bases between. CDR3 length: 14 residues. CDR3 amino acids: CASSLIGRYYGYTF. CDR3 in DNA: TGTGCCAGCAGTTTGATTGGGAGGTACTATGGCTACACCTTC.

This clone has only one observation. V usage is TRBV11-3 and J usage is TRBJ2-2, with D unclear. The CDR3 length is 17 residues. V was cut by 5 bases and J by 6 bases, with 22 bases left in between. The germline V gene has CDR1 SGHNT and CDR2 YENEEA. The CDR3 region has the DNA TGTGCCAGCAGCCCCGGAGTAGTGACCCTTCGCGCCGGGGAGCTGTTTTTT. It codes for CASSPGVVTLRAGELFF.

This sequence joins TRBV29-1 and TRBJ1-3, with D perhaps TRBD1 (5 bases). Looked up from germline, CDR1 is SQVTM and CDR2 is ANQGSEA. The V end was cut by 4 bases, the J end by 4 bases, with 11 bases between. This CDR3 is built from 13 residues. CDR3 DNA sequence: TGCAGCGTTGGGGGGACGTTCGGAAACACCATATATTTT. It is translated as CSVGGTFGNTIYF.

This chain joins TRBV28 and TRBJ2-7; 8 bases fit TRBD2. CDR3 length: 15 residues. V shed 4 bases and J 4 bases; nucleotides not matched to a gene: 9. Germline CDR1 MDHEN, CDR2 SYDVKM. The CDR3 loop is CASSSGGGRIYEQYF. CDR3 bases: TGTGCCAGCAGTTCCGGGGGGGGCCGTATATACGAGCAGTACTTC.

The chain employs TRBV9 and TRBJ2-7, with TRBD1 matching 8 bases. The ends lost 0 bases at V and 6 bases at J; junction bases unmatched: 8. Germline values: CDR1 SGDLS, CDR2 YYNGEE. The CDR3 runs to 15 residues. CDR3 amino acids: CASSVGQGAPGEQYF. Here the CDR3 DNA reads TGTGCCAGCAGCGTAGGGCAGGGGGCGCCTGGCGAGCAGTACTTC.

The chain carries TRBV5-1 and TRBJ2-7, with 10 positions matching TRBD2. Germline loops: CDR1 SGHRS, CDR2 YFSETQ. The V and J ends lost 0 bases and 4 bases, in that order; junction bases with no gene match: 7. The CDR3 has 16 amino acids. The DNA of the CDR3 is TGCGCCAGCAGCTTGGCTGCTAGCGGGAGTAGTTACGAGCAGTACTTC. It is translated as CASSLAASGSSYEQYF.

This chain links TRBV5-1 with TRBJ2-2; TRBD2 matches at 7 bases. The CDR3 covers 15 residues. J was trimmed by 6 bases and V by 4 bases; bases with no gene match: 9. From germline, CDR1 is SGHRS and CDR2 YFSETQ. The DNA of the CDR3 is TGCGCCAGCAGCGGTGAAGCGGGAATTTCCGGGGAGCTGTTTTTT. Translation gives CASSGEAGISGELFF. The variable domain in full, completed from reference TRBV5-1 and TRBJ2-2, reads KAGVTQTPRYLIKTRGQQVTLSCSPISGHRSVSWYQQTPGQGLQFLFEYFSETQRNKGNFPGRFSGRQFSNSRSEMNVSTLELGDSALYLCASSGEAGISGELFFGEGSRLTVL.

The V call is TRBV27, the J call TRBJ2-5; TRBD1 matches 8 bases. This CDR3 is built from 13 residues. CDR1 and CDR2 (germline): MNHEY, SMNVEV (reference sequence). V was clipped by 4 bases and J by 7 bases; unmatched bases: 5. The CDR3 loop is CASSSRGLLTQYF. The CDR3, as DNA: TGTGCCAGCAGTTCCAGGGGGCTTCTGACCCAGTACTTC.

The rearrangement uses TRBV7-9 and TRBJ2-3, with 7 bases that match TRBD1. V was pared by 4 bases and J by 4 bases, with 5 bases of the junction left unmatched. The CDR3 has 14 residues. The V gene's germline CDR1 is SEHNR and CDR2 FQNEAQ (reference sequence). CDR3 amino acids: CASSSRTGPDTQYF. CDR3 nucleotides: TGTGCCAGCAGCTCGCGGACAGGACCAGATACGCAGTATTTT.